This T cell receptor beta chain was documented in a study of Ad26.COV2.S vaccination and SARS-CoV-2 variants. Produced via immunoSEQ multiplex PCR; TCRdb's table is partial and in-frame only. The data hold 97,000 or so clones, with 80% observed a single time. Note on this clone: Its matching antigen is unknown.

This CDR3 contains 17 residues. V lost 6 bases to trimming and J lost 3 bases, with 23 bases between them. The germline CDR1 and CDR2 sequences are SGDLS and YYNGEE. Notes on the study in general: The TCR breadth and depth analyses may have produced an underestimate of total T cell responses. Breadth, reportedly substantial, characterized the spike-specific CD8+ and CD4+ T cell responses after vaccination. Vaccinated and placebo-treated recipients had similar non-spike TCR breadth. Spike-specific TCR breadth was greater in vaccine than placebo recipients.

This TCR was sampled from a human donor who had recovered from COVID-19. The chain carries TRBV9 and TRBJ2-3; tentative D call: TRBD2 (6 bases). Sequenced material: peripheral blood, taken after recovery from COVID-19. The CDR3 loop reads CASTLGGTPKVTDTQYF. CDR3 nucleotide sequence: TGTGCCAGCACCCTAGGAGGGACCCCCAAGGTAACAGATACGCAGTATTTT. Full variable domain (outside the CDR3, taken from reference TRBV9 and TRBJ2-3): DSGVTQTPKHLITATGQRVTLRCSPRSGDLSVYWYQQSLDQGLQFLIQYYNGEERAKGNILERFSAQQFPDLHSELNLSSLELGDSALYFCASTLGGTPKVTDTQYFGPGTRLTVL.